The 8 T cell receptor beta chains presented below share a single source sample, sequenced in a study of OX40 agonist ivuxolimab in advanced cancers. Repertoires were generated with immunoSEQ multiplex PCR, while TCRdb's copy carries only in-frame clones and drops some. The table lists 15,000 or so clones, roughly 78% of them singletons. The starting material was CD4+ or CD8+ T cells sorted from blood, obtained in a trial of the OX40 agonist ivuxolimab. The origin of the receptors is an adult with an advanced solid tumor such as melanoma, head and neck, liver or kidney cancer.

The V gene is TRBV25-1, the J gene TRBJ2-7; 12 nucleotides align to TRBD1. Per germline, CDR1 MGHDK and CDR2 SYGVNS. V trimming: 3 bases; J trimming: 7 bases; junction bases outside the gene matches: 7. There are 15 residues in the CDR3. In DNA, the CDR3 is TGTGCCAGCAGTGACAGGGACAGGGGGCTCAGGGAGCAGTACTTC. It specifies CASSDRDRGLREQYF.

The CDR3 DNA is TGTGCCAGCAGTTCCGTTAGCGGGGGCTTCGTTGTCAATGAGCAGTTCTTC. Its translation: CASSSVSGGFVVNEQFF. The chain joins TRBV28 to TRBJ2-1, with 9 bases matching TRBD2. The CDR3 is made up of 17 amino acids. The V segment lost 4 bases and the J segment 6 bases; nucleotides outside the gene matches: 13. Germline assignment: CDR1 MDHEN and CDR2 SYDVKM.

The chain has TRBV28 and TRBJ1-2; D is perhaps TRBD1 (5 bases). This CDR3 contains 16 residues. Germline CDR1 is MDHEN and CDR2 is SYDVKM. V shed 6 bases and J shed 4 bases, with 21 bases lying between them. CDR3 DNA sequence: TGTGCCAGCAGAAGGCAGGCTCAGGGATTGGGCTATGGCTACACCTTC. Its translation is CASRRQAQGLGYGYTF.

This chain links TRBV5-1 with TRBJ2-1, with D unresolved. V shed 0 bases and J shed 8 bases, with 9 bases lying between them. Germline loops: CDR1 SGHRS, CDR2 YFSETQ. The CDR3 is 13 residues long. This CDR3 is CASSLEIGDEQFF. CDR3 nucleotides: TGCGCCAGCAGCTTGGAAATAGGCGATGAGCAGTTCTTC.

This chain links TRBV29-1 with TRBJ1-3; TRBD1 aligns across 7 bases. After removal of 7 bases from V and 4 bases from J, the junction contained 1 base not matched to a gene. The CDR3 is made up of 11 amino acids. From germline, CDR1 is SQVTM and CDR2 ANQGSEA. The CDR3 spells CSADRGNTIYF. As DNA, the CDR3 is TGCAGCGCGGACAGGGGAAACACCATATATTTT.

The chain employs TRBV4-1 and TRBJ2-1; TRBD2 agrees at 8 bases. The CDR3 is 17 residues long. Germline lookup yields CDR1 MGHRA and CDR2 YSYEKL. V trimming: 0 bases; J trimming: 5 bases; junction bases outside the gene matches: 9. The chain's CDR3 is CASSQDVREGRDNEQFF. The CDR3 region has the DNA TGCGCCAGCAGCCAAGATGTTCGGGAGGGCCGCGACAATGAGCAGTTCTTC.

In its sample, this clone ranks as medium-sized. This chain links TRBV4-1 with TRBJ1-1; D is unresolved. The V gene lost 4 bases and the J gene lost 4 bases, with 10 bases spanning the gap. The CDR3 extends over 13 amino acids. Germline-derived CDR1 and CDR2 are MGHRA and YSYEKL. The CDR3 sequence is CASSPRPSTEAFF. The DNA of the CDR3 is TGCGCCAGCAGCCCCCGACCTAGCACTGAAGCTTTCTTT.

The rearrangement uses TRBV5-5 and TRBJ2-1; D not certain. The CDR3 runs to 14 residues. CDR1 and CDR2 (germline): SGHKS, YYEKEE (reference sequence). Deletions cut 0 bases from V and 6 bases from J, with 10 bases between. The CDR3 spells CASSLVGILNEQFF. The CDR3 region has the DNA TGTGCCAGCAGCTTGGTAGGGATACTCAATGAGCAGTTCTTC.